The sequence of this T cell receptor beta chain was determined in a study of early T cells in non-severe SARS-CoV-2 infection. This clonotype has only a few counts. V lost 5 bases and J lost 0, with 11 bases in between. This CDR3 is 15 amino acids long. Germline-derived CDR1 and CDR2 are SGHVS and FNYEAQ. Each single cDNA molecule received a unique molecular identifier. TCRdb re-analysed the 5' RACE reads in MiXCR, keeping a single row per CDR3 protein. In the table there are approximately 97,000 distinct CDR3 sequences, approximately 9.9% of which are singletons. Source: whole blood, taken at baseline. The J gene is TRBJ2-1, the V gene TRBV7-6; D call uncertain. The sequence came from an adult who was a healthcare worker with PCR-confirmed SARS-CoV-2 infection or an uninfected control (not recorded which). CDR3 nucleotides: TGTGCCAGCAGCCCCGGACGGTTCTCCTACAATGAGCAGTTCTTC. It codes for CASSPGRFSYNEQFF.